The 7 T cell receptor beta chains below all came from one sample that was sequenced in a study of long-term antiretroviral therapy in people with HIV. An immunoSEQ assay, version v3.0, was performed at survey level. Generated by immunoSEQ multiplex PCR, the TCRdb table keeps only in-frame clones and is missing some. The sample consists of about 29,000 clones, over 90% of them appearing once. The source was unsorted PBMCs, collected 6.2 years after starting antiretroviral therapy. Every receptor here comes from a man in his forties with HIV.

V gene TRBV5-1 combines with J gene TRBJ2-7, with 13 bases identical to TRBD2. Germline CDR1 and CDR2: SGHRS and YFSETQ. This CDR3 is 15 amino acids long. V shed 4 bases and J 7 bases; nucleotides not matched to a gene: 8. This CDR3 reads CASSAGLAGAGEQYF. The CDR3 coding sequence is TGCGCCAGCAGCGCTGGACTAGCGGGGGCGGGGGAGCAGTACTTC.

This chain links TRBV21-1 with TRBJ2-7; the D call TRBD1 from the table was never checked on the DNA. TRBV21-1 is a known pseudogene. The CDR3 is 14 residues long. The CDR3 coding sequence is TGTGCCAGCAGCAGCCAGGGGTGCACCTACGAGCAGTACTTC. Translated, it gives CASSSQGCTYEQYF.

This chain joins TRBV19 and TRBJ1-5, with 8 bases matching TRBD1. The CDR3 has 15 residues. CDR1 and CDR2 (germline): LNHDA, SQIVND (reference sequence). Germline trimming cut 3 bases from V and 6 bases from J; bases unmatched to any gene: 7. The CDR3 sequence: CASSISQGAGQPQHF. CDR3 nucleotides: TGTGCCAGTAGTATCAGCCAGGGGGCGGGTCAGCCCCAGCATTTT.

The chain carries TRBV6-1 and TRBJ2-5; 11 positions match TRBD2. Unmatched junction bases numbered 13, after V lost 0 bases and J lost 4 bases. There are 19 residues in the CDR3. CDR1 is MNHNS, CDR2 SASEGT, per germline. The CDR3 coding sequence is TGTGCCAGCAGTGAAGCGCATCGATTAGCGGGAGGGCCGTTAGAGACCCAGTACTTC. This translates into CASSEAHRLAGGPLETQYF.

This chain uses TRBV10-1 with TRBJ1-5; D uncertain. The CDR3 extends over 13 amino acids. Trimming pared 0 bases from V and 4 bases from J, leaving 4 bases between. Germline CDR1 and CDR2: WNHNN and SYGVQD (reference sequence). CDR3 loop: CASSESQNQPQHF. The CDR3 coding sequence is TGCGCCAGCAGTGAGTCGCAGAATCAGCCCCAGCATTTT.

This sequence joins TRBV9 and TRBJ2-7, with D unclear. The CDR3 spans 13 residues. The germline V and J ends were trimmed by 0 bases and 3 bases, with 7 bases remaining between them. Germline V gives CDR1 SGDLS, CDR2 YYNGEE. CDR3 DNA sequence: TGTGCCAGCAGCGTAGGTCCCGGCTACGAGCAGTACTTC. This encodes CASSVGPGYEQYF.

The chain is built from TRBV6-6 and TRBJ1-3, with 8 bases fitting TRBD1. The junction had 8 bases not matched to a gene; V was cut back by 7 bases and J by 0 bases. Germline lookup yields CDR1 MNHNY and CDR2 SVGAGI (reference sequence). This CDR3 has 16 residues. CDR3 in DNA: TGTGCCAGCACCCTAGGAGGACAGGGCTCTGGAAACACCATATATTTT. Encoded protein: CASTLGGQGSGNTIYF.